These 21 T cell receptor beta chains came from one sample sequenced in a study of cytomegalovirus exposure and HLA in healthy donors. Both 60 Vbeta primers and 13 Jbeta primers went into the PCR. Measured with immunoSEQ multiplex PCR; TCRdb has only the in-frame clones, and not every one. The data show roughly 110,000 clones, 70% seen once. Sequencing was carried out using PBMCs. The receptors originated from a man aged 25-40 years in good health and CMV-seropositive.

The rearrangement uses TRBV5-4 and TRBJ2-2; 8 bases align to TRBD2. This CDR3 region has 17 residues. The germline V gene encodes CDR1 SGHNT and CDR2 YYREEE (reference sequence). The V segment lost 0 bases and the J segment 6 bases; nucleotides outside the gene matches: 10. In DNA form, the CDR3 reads TGTGCCAGCAGCTTGGGCCGGGAGGGCCTTACGTCCGGGGAGCTGTTTTTT. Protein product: CASSLGREGLTSGELFF. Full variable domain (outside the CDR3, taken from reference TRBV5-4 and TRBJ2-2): ETGVTQSPTHLIKTRGQQVTLRCSSQSGHNTVSWYQQALGQGPQFIFQYYREEENGRGNFPPRFSGLQFPNYSSELNVNALELDDSALYLCASSLGREGLTSGELFFGEGSRLTVL.

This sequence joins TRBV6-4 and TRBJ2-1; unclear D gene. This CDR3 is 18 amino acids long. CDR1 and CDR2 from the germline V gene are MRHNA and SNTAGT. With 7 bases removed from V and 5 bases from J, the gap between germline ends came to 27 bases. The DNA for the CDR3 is TGTGCCAGCAATCGAAAGGTAGCCCAGAGAAGAGTACACAATGAGCAGTTCTTC. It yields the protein CASNRKVAQRRVHNEQFF.

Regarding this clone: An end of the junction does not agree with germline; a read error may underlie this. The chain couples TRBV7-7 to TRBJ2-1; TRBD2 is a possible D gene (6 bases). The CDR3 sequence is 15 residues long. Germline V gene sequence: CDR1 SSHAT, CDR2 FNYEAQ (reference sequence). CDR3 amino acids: CASSLDWARRGEQFF. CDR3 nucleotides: TGTGCTAGCAGCTTAGACTGGGCACGGAGGGGTGAGCAGTTCTTC.

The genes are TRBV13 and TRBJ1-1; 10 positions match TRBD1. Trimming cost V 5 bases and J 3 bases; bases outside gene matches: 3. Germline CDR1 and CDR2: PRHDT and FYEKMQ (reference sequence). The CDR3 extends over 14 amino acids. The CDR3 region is CASSQGTGDTEAFF. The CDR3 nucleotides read TGTGCCAGCAGCCAGGGGACAGGGGACACTGAAGCTTTCTTT.

CDR3 sequence: CAIRDRGTYNSPLHF. The CDR3 region has the DNA TGTGCCATCAGGGACAGGGGGACCTATAATTCACCCCTCCACTTT. V usage is TRBV10-3 and J usage is TRBJ1-6; 10 bases are shared with TRBD1. Trimming cost V 6 bases and J 2 bases; bases outside gene matches: 1. This CDR3 comprises 15 residues. Germline V gene sequence: CDR1 ENHRY, CDR2 SYGVKD.

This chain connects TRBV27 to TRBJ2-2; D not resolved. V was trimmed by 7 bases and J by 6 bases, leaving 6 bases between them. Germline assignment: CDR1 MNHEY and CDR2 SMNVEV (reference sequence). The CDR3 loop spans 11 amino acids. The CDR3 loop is CASTSAGELFF. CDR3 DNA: TGTGCCAGCACTTCGGCCGGGGAGCTGTTTTTT.

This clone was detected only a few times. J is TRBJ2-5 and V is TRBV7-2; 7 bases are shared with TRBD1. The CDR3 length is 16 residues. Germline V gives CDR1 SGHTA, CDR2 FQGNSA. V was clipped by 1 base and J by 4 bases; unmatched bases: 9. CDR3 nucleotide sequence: TGTGCCAGCAGCTTAGGAGACAGGGCATACGGAGAGACCCAGTACTTC. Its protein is CASSLGDRAYGETQYF. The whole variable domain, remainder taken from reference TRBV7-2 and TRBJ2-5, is GAGVSQSPSNKVTEKGKDVELRCDPISGHTALYWYRQSLGQGLEFLIYFQGNSAPDKSGLPSDRFSAERTGGSVSTLTIQRTQQEDSAVYLCASSLGDRAYGETQYFGPGTRLLVL.

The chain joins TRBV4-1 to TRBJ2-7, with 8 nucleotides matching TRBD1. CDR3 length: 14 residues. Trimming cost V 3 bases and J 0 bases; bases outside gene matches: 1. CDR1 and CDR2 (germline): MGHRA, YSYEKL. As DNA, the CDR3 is TGCGCCAGCAGCCACGGACAGGGCTCCTACGAGCAGTACTTC. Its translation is CASSHGQGSYEQYF.

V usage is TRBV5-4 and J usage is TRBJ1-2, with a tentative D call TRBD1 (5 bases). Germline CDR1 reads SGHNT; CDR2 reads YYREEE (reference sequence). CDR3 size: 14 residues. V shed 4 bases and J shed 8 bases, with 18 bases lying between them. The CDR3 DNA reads TGTGCCAGCAGCCAAGGAGGGGCGGATGGGGGCTACACCTTC. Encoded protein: CASSQGGADGGYTF.

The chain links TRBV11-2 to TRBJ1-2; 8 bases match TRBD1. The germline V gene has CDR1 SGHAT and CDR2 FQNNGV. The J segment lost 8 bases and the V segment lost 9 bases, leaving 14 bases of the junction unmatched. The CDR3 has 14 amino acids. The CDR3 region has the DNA TGTGCCAGTGACCCTATCGCAGGGGGCGAGGGCTACACCTTC. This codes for CASDPIAGGEGYTF.

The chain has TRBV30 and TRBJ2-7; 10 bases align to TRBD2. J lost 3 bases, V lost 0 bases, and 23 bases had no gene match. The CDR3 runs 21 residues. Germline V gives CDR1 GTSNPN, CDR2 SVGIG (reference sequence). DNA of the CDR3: TGTGCCTGGAGTGTCGAATCCTCCAGAGGACTAGCGGACCTGGGCCTCTACGAGCAGTACGTC. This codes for CAWSVESSRGLADLGLYEQYV.

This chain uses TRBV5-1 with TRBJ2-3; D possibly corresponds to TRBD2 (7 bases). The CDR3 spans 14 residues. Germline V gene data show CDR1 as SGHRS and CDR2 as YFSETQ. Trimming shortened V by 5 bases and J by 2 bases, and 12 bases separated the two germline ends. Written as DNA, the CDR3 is TGCGCCAGCAGATGGGGGGGCGACACAGATACGCAGTATTTT. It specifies CASRWGGDTDTQYF.

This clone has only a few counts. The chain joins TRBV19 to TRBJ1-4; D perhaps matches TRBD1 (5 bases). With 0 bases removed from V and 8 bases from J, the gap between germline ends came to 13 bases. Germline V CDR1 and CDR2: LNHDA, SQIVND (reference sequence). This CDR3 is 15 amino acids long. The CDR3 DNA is TGTGCCAGTAGTATAGATAGCCAGGGATACGAAAAACTGTTTTTT. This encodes CASSIDSQGYEKLFF.

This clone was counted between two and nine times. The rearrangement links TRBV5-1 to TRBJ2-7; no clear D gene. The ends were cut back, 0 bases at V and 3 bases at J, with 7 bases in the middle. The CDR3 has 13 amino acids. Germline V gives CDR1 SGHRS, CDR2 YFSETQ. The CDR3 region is CASSLDPDYEQYV. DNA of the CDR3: TGCGCCAGCAGCTTGGATCCGGACTACGAGCAGTACGTC.

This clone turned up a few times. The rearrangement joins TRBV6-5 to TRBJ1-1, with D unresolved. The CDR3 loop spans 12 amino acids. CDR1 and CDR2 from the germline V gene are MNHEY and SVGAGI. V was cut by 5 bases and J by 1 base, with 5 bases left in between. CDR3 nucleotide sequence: TGTGCCAGCAGTGAGGGGAACACTGAAGCTTTCTTT. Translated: CASSEGNTEAFF.

The chain's CDR3 is CASSFRTDSGTNYGYTF. The CDR3 nucleotides read TGTGCCAGCAGTTTTAGGACGGACAGTGGGACGAACTATGGCTACACCTTC. The V and J genes are TRBV28 and TRBJ1-2; tentatively, D is TRBD1 (6 bases). CDR1 and CDR2 (germline): MDHEN, SYDVKM. Trimming pared 3 bases from V and 2 bases from J, leaving 19 bases between. The CDR3 totals 17 residues.

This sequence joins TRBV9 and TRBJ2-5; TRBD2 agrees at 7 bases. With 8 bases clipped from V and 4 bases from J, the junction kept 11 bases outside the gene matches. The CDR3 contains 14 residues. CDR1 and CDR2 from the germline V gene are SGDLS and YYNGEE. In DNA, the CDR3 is TGTGCCAGTACCCGGGGGGACCCTGGAGAGACCCAGTACTTC. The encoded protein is CASTRGDPGETQYF.

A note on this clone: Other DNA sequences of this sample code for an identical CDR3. The CDR3 here is CASSSFGLGLGGKLFF. Written as DNA, the CDR3 is TGTGCCAGCAGTTCGTTTGGGTTGGGGCTGGGAGGGAAGCTGTTTTTT. The chain joins TRBV27 to TRBJ1-4; TRBD1 is a possible D gene (5 bases). This CDR3 is 16 amino acids long. Germline CDR1 and CDR2: MNHEY and SMNVEV (reference sequence). Trimming took off 4 bases at V and 14 bases at J, with 26 bases between the two ends.

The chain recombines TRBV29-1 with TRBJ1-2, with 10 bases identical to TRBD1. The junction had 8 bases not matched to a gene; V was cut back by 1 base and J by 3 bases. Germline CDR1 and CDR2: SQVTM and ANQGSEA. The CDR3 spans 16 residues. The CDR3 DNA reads TGCAGCGTTGAAGGACAGGGGGCTCGATTGGACTATGGCTACACCTTC. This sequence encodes CSVEGQGARLDYGYTF.

The CDR3 reads CASSFGISGTTDTQYF. In DNA, the CDR3 is TGTGCCAGCAGTTTCGGGATTAGCGGGACCACAGATACGCAGTATTTT. The chain recombines TRBV27 with TRBJ2-3; 8 bases are a match to TRBD2. The germline CDR1 and CDR2 sequences are MNHEY and SMNVEV (reference sequence). The V gene end was trimmed by 3 bases and the J gene end by 2 bases; junction bases not matched to a gene: 7. The length of the CDR3 is 16 residues.

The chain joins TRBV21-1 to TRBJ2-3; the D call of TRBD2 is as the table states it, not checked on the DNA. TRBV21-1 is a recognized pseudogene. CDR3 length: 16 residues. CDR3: CASSKDTGGGTDTQYF. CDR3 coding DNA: TGTGCCAGCAGCAAAGACACGGGAGGGGGCACAGATACGCAGTATTTT.